The 28 T cell receptor beta chains given below trace back to one sample, sequenced in a study of T-cell reconstitution after alpha-beta-depleted transplantation in children. The authors prepared the TCRbeta library with unique molecular identifiers. In TCRdb, the PCR reads were re-called with MiXCR into one record per CDR3 protein. The table has around 600,000 distinct CDR3 sequences, around a sixth seen once. Sequencing used PBMCs from the stem cell graft donor, obtained from the stem cell graft. Receptor source: a human donor who donated a stem cell graft to a child with acute myeloid leukemia.

This clonotype was recorded a few times. The chain links TRBV7-2 to TRBJ2-1; D remains ambiguous. Trimming removed 5 bases at V and 8 bases at J, with 10 bases between. Germline loops: CDR1 SGHTA, CDR2 FQGNSA. This CDR3 has 12 residues. The CDR3 loop is CASSPHHHEQFF. The DNA of the CDR3 is TGTGCCAGCAGCCCGCACCACCATGAGCAGTTCTTC.

This clonotype turned up a few times. The J gene is TRBJ1-2, the V gene TRBV21-1. TRBV21-1 is an annotated pseudogene. The CDR3 has 15 residues. The CDR3 protein is CASSKARSGRYGYTF. The CDR3 nucleotides are TGTGCCAGCAGCAAAGCGCGGTCAGGGAGGTATGGCTACACCTTC.

This clonotype was recorded at least ten times. The rearrangement links TRBV7-2 to TRBJ2-3; tentatively, D is TRBD1 (6 bases). The germline V gene has CDR1 SGHTA and CDR2 FQGNSA. Trimming left V 3 bases short and J 2 bases short, with 9 bases between. The CDR3 totals 14 residues. DNA of the CDR3: TGTGCCAGCAGCTTTCCAGGGGTCACAGATACGCAGTATTTT. Amino acids: CASSFPGVTDTQYF.

CDR3 DNA: TGTGCCGGGGGTGGAGCGGACACAGATACGCAGTATTTT. Encoded protein: CAGGGADTDTQYF. The chain is built from TRBV7-9 and TRBJ2-3; D possibly uses TRBD1 or TRBD2 (5 bases each). Germline CDR1 is SEHNR and CDR2 is FQNEAQ (reference sequence). The CDR3 has 13 residues. V was pared by 11 bases and J by 2 bases, with 14 bases between.

The genes are TRBV25-1 and TRBJ1-1; no clear D gene. The CDR3 totals 11 residues. Germline CDR1 and CDR2: MGHDK and SYGVNS. V dropped 4 bases and J dropped 9 bases, with 9 bases sitting between them. The CDR3 loop reads CASSGGTKAFF. CDR3 nucleotide sequence: TGTGCCAGCAGTGGGGGAACGAAAGCTTTCTTT.

This clonotype was seen at least ten times. The chain employs TRBV12-3 or TRBV12-4 and TRBJ2-2, with 7 positions matching TRBD1. The CDR3 sequence is 15 residues long. Trimming at V came to 6 bases and at J to 0 bases, leaving 4 bases not matched to a gene. The DNA for the CDR3 is TGTGCCAGCAGAGGACAGGACGCGAACACCGGGGAGCTGTTTTTT. This gives the protein CASRGQDANTGELFF.

This clonotype was counted a few times. This chain joins TRBV7-3 and TRBJ1-1, with TRBD1 matching 10 bases. Germline CDR1 is SGHTA and CDR2 is FQGTGA. V shed 4 bases and J 7 bases; nucleotides not matched to a gene: 3. The length of the CDR3 is 13 residues. CDR3 coding DNA: TGTGCCAGCAGCTCGGACAGGGGGAATGAAGCTTTCTTT. This codes for CASSSDRGNEAFF.

In its sample, this clonotype was seen a few times. The chain couples TRBV25-1 to TRBJ2-7; 9 bases line up with TRBD1. With 4 bases clipped from V and 5 bases from J, the junction kept 6 bases outside the gene matches. CDR1 is MGHDK and CDR2 is SYGVNS in the germline V gene. This CDR3 region has 14 residues. This CDR3 reads CASSGNRGPDEQYF. DNA for the CDR3: TGTGCCAGCAGTGGTAACAGGGGGCCTGACGAGCAGTACTTC.

This clonotype was detected many times. The chain couples TRBV6-2 or TRBV6-3 to TRBJ1-1, with D maybe TRBD1 (5 bases). Germline values: CDR1 MNHEY, CDR2 SVGEGT. Trimming took off 6 bases at V and 3 bases at J, with 14 bases between the two ends. This CDR3 has 14 amino acids. Here the CDR3 DNA reads TGTGCCAGCAGGGGACCCTCGGAGGACACTGAAGCTTTCTTT. This sequence encodes CASRGPSEDTEAFF.

This sequence joins TRBV11-2 and TRBJ2-5; TRBD1 matches 8 bases. Looked up from germline, CDR1 is SGHAT and CDR2 is FQNNGV. With 4 bases clipped from V and 11 bases from J, the junction kept 15 bases outside the gene matches. This CDR3 is built from 15 residues. This chain's CDR3 is CASSSNQGTGPQQYF. The CDR3 nucleotides read TGTGCCAGCAGCTCTAACCAAGGGACAGGCCCTCAACAGTACTTC.

This clonotype was seen more than once but under ten times. The rearrangement links TRBV6-5 to TRBJ1-2, with D maybe TRBD1 (6 bases). CDR1 is MNHEY and CDR2 is SVGAGI in the germline V gene. Trimming removed 0 bases at V and 7 bases at J, with 18 bases between. The CDR3 totals 16 residues. CDR3 in amino acids: CASSYSIQGGVRGYTF. DNA for the CDR3: TGTGCCAGCAGTTACTCGATTCAAGGGGGAGTACGTGGCTACACCTTC.

This clonotype was seen more than once but under ten times. The gene calls are TRBV20-1 and TRBJ2-1, with D tentatively TRBD2 (5 bases). V was clipped by 1 base and J by 8 bases, with 12 bases between them. This CDR3 comprises 13 residues. Germline CDR1 and CDR2: DFQATT and SNEGSKA (reference sequence). The CDR3 is CSARALPGDEQFF. The CDR3 nucleotides are TGCAGTGCTAGAGCCCTGCCCGGGGATGAGCAGTTCTTC.

This clonotype was seen repeatedly, ten times or more. The chain couples TRBV20-1 to TRBJ2-3, with D tentatively TRBD1 (6 bases). This CDR3 has 16 amino acids. Trimming pared 3 bases from V and 3 bases from J, leaving 19 bases between. The V gene's germline CDR1 is DFQATT and CDR2 SNEGSKA (reference sequence). The CDR3 sequence: CSARQGKERGTDTQYF. CDR3 nucleotide sequence: TGCAGTGCTAGGCAGGGGAAGGAACGGGGAACAGATACGCAGTATTTT.

This clonotype was recorded a few times. The rearrangement uses TRBV20-1 and TRBJ1-4; D is undetermined. The V end was cut by 6 bases, the J end by 7 bases, with 9 bases between. Germline V gives CDR1 DFQATT, CDR2 SNEGSKA (reference sequence). CDR3 length: 11 residues. In DNA, the CDR3 is TGCAGTGCGGAAGGGATTGAAAAACTGTTTTTT. Its translation: CSAEGIEKLFF.

The CDR3 region has the DNA TGTGCCAGCAGCTTAACAAGCGGGGGGGTCACAGATACGCAGTATTTT. Translation gives CASSLTSGGVTDTQYF. This rearrangement joins TRBV11-2 to TRBJ2-3, with 10 bases matching TRBD2. The V gene end was trimmed by 2 bases and the J gene end by 2 bases; junction bases not matched to a gene: 4. The CDR3 is 16 amino acids. Germline CDR1 and CDR2: SGHAT and FQNNGV.

The chain couples TRBV27 to TRBJ2-3; no clear D. Looked up from germline, CDR1 is MNHEY and CDR2 is SMNVEV (reference sequence). The CDR3 loop spans 16 amino acids. V lost 6 bases, J lost 2 bases, and 18 bases lay in between. The CDR3 region has the DNA TGTGCCAGCAGCTACACCGGGCCTTCGAACACAGATACGCAGTATTTT. Its protein is CASSYTGPSNTDTQYF.

The chain couples TRBV20-1 to TRBJ2-3; 7 nucleotides match TRBD2. Per germline, CDR1 DFQATT and CDR2 SNEGSKA (reference sequence). There are 15 residues in the CDR3. The ends lost 0 bases at V and 2 bases at J; junction bases unmatched: 5. The DNA for the CDR3 is TGCAGTGCTAGAGATGCAGGACTAGACACAGATACGCAGTATTTT. This codes for CSARDAGLDTDTQYF.

This CDR3 is CASSLEWTDGPAFF. CDR3 nucleotide sequence: TGCGCCAGCAGCTTGGAGTGGACAGACGGCCCAGCTTTCTTT. The V and J genes are TRBV5-1 and TRBJ1-1; TRBD1 is a possible D gene (6 bases). The CDR3 consists of 14 residues. Per the germline V gene, CDR1 is SGHRS and CDR2 is YFSETQ. Trimming took 0 bases from V and 10 from J, leaving 16 bases between them.

Only a few counts were recorded for this clonotype. V and J are TRBV12-3 or TRBV12-4 and TRBJ1-2, with 8 bases aligning to TRBD1. The CDR3 loop spans 15 amino acids. J gave up 4 bases and V 5 bases, and 9 bases lay outside the gene matches. The CDR3 DNA follows: TGTGCCAGCAGTCGTTCAGGGGGCTCGGTCTATGGCTACACCTTC. Protein sequence: CASSRSGGSVYGYTF.

The sample holds many counts of this clonotype. The genes are TRBV6-1 and TRBJ1-2, with TRBD1 matching 10 bases. Germline CDR1 is MNHNS and CDR2 is SASEGT. The CDR3 has 16 amino acids. V gave up 1 base and J gave up 8 bases; unmatched junction bases: 10. CDR3 sequence (DNA): TGTGCCAGCAGTGAAGGACCATTGACAGGGGGCTTGGGCTACACCTTC. Its translation is CASSEGPLTGGLGYTF.

This sequence joins TRBV12-3 or TRBV12-4 and TRBJ1-1; D may be TRBD1 (5 bases). This CDR3 has 13 residues. Deletions cut 3 bases from V and 10 bases from J, with 15 bases between. CDR3 DNA: TGTGCCAGCAGTTTCGGAGTCGCGAGGGGAGCTTTCTTT. This codes for CASSFGVARGAFF.

In this sample, this clonotype turned up many times. J is TRBJ2-5 and V is TRBV29-1, with TRBD1 matching over 8 bases. Trimming removed 6 bases from V and 2 bases from J; junction bases left unmatched: 5. CDR1 and CDR2 (germline): SQVTM, ANQGSEA. The CDR3 length is 13 residues. This CDR3 reads CSVLRDRQETQYF. CDR3 sequence (DNA): TGCAGCGTCCTCCGGGACAGGCAAGAGACCCAGTACTTC. Full variable domain (missing parts from reference TRBV29-1 and TRBJ2-5): SAVISQKPSRDICQRGTSLTIQCQVDSQVTMMFWYRQQPGQSLTLIATANQGSEATYESGFVIDKFPISRPNLTFSTLTVSNMSPEDSSIYLCSVLRDRQETQYFGPGTRLLVL.

This clonotype was found many times. J is TRBJ2-7 and V is TRBV30; 8 bases match TRBD1. The CDR3 contains 14 residues. J was trimmed by 0 bases and V by 4 bases; bases with no gene match: 5. The germline gives CDR1 GTSNPN, CDR2 SVGIG (reference sequence). CDR3 amino acids: CAWTGQGHSYEQYF. The CDR3 nucleotides read TGTGCCTGGACCGGACAGGGCCACTCCTACGAGCAGTACTTC.

This clonotype was found many times. The chain joins TRBV20-1 to TRBJ2-5, with 8 bases aligning to TRBD2. The CDR3 is 16 amino acids. The germline V gene encodes CDR1 DFQATT and CDR2 SNEGSKA (reference sequence). V gave up 0 bases and J gave up 1 base; unmatched junction bases: 7. Here the CDR3 DNA reads TGCAGTGCTAGAGATGGAAAAGCGGGGGTCCAAGAGACCCAGTACTTC. Its translation is CSARDGKAGVQETQYF.

This clonotype was observed a few times. Since a much larger clone is just one base distant, this may be a read error. CDR3 sequence: CASRDRAYEQYF. CDR3 DNA sequence: TGTGCCAGCAGGGACAGGGCCTACGAGCAGTACTTC. V usage is TRBV12-3 or TRBV12-4 and J usage is TRBJ2-7; 8 nucleotides align to TRBD1. The CDR3 is 12 amino acids. V dropped 6 bases and J dropped 2; count of bases not matched to a gene: 0.

This clonotype has more than one count but fewer than ten. The CDR3 region is CASSRSTRLAKNIQYF. The DNA for the CDR3 is TGTGCCAGCAGCCGTTCGACCCGGCTGGCCAAAAACATTCAGTACTTC. This chain connects TRBV7-2 to TRBJ2-4; no clear D gene. The CDR3 covers 16 residues. The germline V and J ends were trimmed by 5 bases and 1 base, with 15 bases remaining between them. Germline V gene sequence: CDR1 SGHTA, CDR2 FQGNSA.

V and J are TRBV20-1 and TRBJ2-3; possibly TRBD2 for D (5 bases). Germline CDR1 is DFQATT and CDR2 is SNEGSKA (reference sequence). The V end was cut by 3 bases, the J end by 1 base, with 11 bases between. The length of the CDR3 is 14 residues. CDR3 in amino acids: CSARGRPGTDTQYF. The CDR3 DNA sequence: TGCAGTGCTAGGGGGAGACCGGGCACAGATACGCAGTATTTT.

This clonotype has only a few counts. The chain is built from TRBV7-2 and TRBJ2-3; TRBD2 aligns across 9 bases. CDR3 size: 16 residues. Germline V gives CDR1 SGHTA, CDR2 FQGNSA. Germline trimming cut 0 bases from V and 4 bases from J; bases unmatched to any gene: 5. The CDR3 spells CASSLALGGGADTQYF. The CDR3 DNA reads TGTGCCAGCAGCTTAGCGCTAGGCGGGGGGGCAGATACGCAGTATTTT.